A selection of T cell receptor beta chains follows, all from one sample in a study of blood T cell repertoires in COVID-19. TCRdb's table, derived via immunoSEQ multiplex PCR, lists solely in-frame clones and lacks some. This table has 200,000 or so clones, about 87% appearing once. Sequenced sample: PBMCs or T cells enriched from blood (not recorded which). These receptor sequences come from a woman in her 40s with acute COVID-19. The CDR3 runs from the conserved cysteine through the conserved F or W. Fields, in order: J gene, D gene, clone size, V gene, CDR3 DNA, CDR3 protein. A D gene is named only where the DNA matches it firmly. Clone size is shown for a subset of rows, as once, few, many or a class of expanded clone.

j_gene: TRBJ1-6
d_gene: -
abundance: -
v_gene: TRBV9
CDR3nt: TGTGCCAGCAGCGCCCGGGGGGGGTATAATTCACCCCTCCACTTT
CDR3aa: CASSARGGYNSPLHF

j_gene: TRBJ2-7
d_gene: TRBD1
abundance: -
v_gene: TRBV5-4
CDR3nt: TGTGCCAGCAGCTCGGACAGGGCCCCTCAGTACTTC
CDR3aa: CASSSDRAPQYF

j_gene: TRBJ1-4
d_gene: -
abundance: -
v_gene: TRBV19
CDR3nt: TGTGCCAGTAGGGTCGGGGGGGTCGGTAATGAAAAACTGTTTTTT
CDR3aa: CASRVGGVGNEKLFF

j_gene: TRBJ1-3
d_gene: -
abundance: -
v_gene: TRBV24-1
CDR3nt: TGTGCCACCAGTGACCCTGTCAGTTCTGGAAACACCATATATTTT
CDR3aa: CATSDPVSSGNTIYF

j_gene: TRBJ2-6
d_gene: -
abundance: -
v_gene: TRBV27
CDR3nt: TGTGCCAGCAGTTTAAGCGGTGGGGCCAACGTCCTGACTTTC
CDR3aa: CASSLSGGANVLTF

j_gene: TRBJ2-1
d_gene: TRBD2
abundance: -
v_gene: TRBV24-1
CDR3nt: TGTGCCACCAGTGATTGGACTAGCGGGAGGGCAAATGAGCAGTTCTTC
CDR3aa: CATSDWTSGRANEQFF

j_gene: TRBJ1-1
d_gene: -
abundance: -
v_gene: TRBV19
CDR3nt: TGTGCCAGTAGTCAGGGCATGAACACTGAAGCTTTCTTT
CDR3aa: CASSQGMNTEAFF

j_gene: TRBJ1-1
d_gene: -
abundance: few
v_gene: TRBV24-1
CDR3nt: TGTGCCACCAGTGTCGACATGAACACTGAAGCTTTCTTT
CDR3aa: CATSVDMNTEAFF

j_gene: TRBJ2-3
d_gene: -
abundance: -
v_gene: TRBV5-1
CDR3nt: TGCGCCAGCTTGAGCGGGACAAACACAGATACGCAGTATTTT
CDR3aa: CASLSGTNTDTQYF

j_gene: TRBJ2-5
d_gene: -
abundance: -
v_gene: TRBV2
CDR3nt: TGTGCCAGCAGCGGATTCGGGAAGCGGAGTGGATTTCAGTACTTC
CDR3aa: CASSGFGKRSGFQYF

j_gene: TRBJ2-4
d_gene: TRBD2
abundance: once
v_gene: TRBV7-2
CDR3nt: TGTGCCAGCAGCATCACCAATCTAGCGGGGCTCTTTCTGTACTTC
CDR3aa: CASSITNLAGLFLYF

j_gene: TRBJ2-5
d_gene: -
abundance: -
v_gene: TRBV4-1
CDR3nt: TGCGCCAGCAGCCAAGAGAGGGTCCGGGAGACCCAGTACTTC
CDR3aa: CASSQERVRETQYF

j_gene: TRBJ2-1
d_gene: -
abundance: -
v_gene: TRBV27
CDR3nt: TGTGCCAGCAGTTATTACTCTCGGGAGTTCTTC
CDR3aa: CASSYYSREFF

j_gene: TRBJ2-3
d_gene: TRBD1
abundance: -
v_gene: TRBV29-1
CDR3nt: TGCAGCGGAGAGACAGGGCGCTTCACAGATACGCAGTATTTT
CDR3aa: CSGETGRFTDTQYF

j_gene: TRBJ1-5
d_gene: -
abundance: -
v_gene: TRBV6-5
CDR3nt: TGTGCCAGCCTCGACGGGGTGACGGGGCAGCCCCAGCATTTT
CDR3aa: CASLDGVTGQPQHF

j_gene: TRBJ1-1
d_gene: -
abundance: -
v_gene: TRBV30
CDR3nt: TGTGCCTGGACCAGGGAGGGTCGCACTGAAGCTTTCTTT
CDR3aa: CAWTREGRTEAFF

j_gene: TRBJ2-5
d_gene: -
abundance: -
v_gene: TRBV19
CDR3nt: TGTGCCAGTAATACACAGGGAGGGGAGACCCAGTACTTC
CDR3aa: CASNTQGGETQYF

j_gene: TRBJ1-2
d_gene: -
abundance: -
v_gene: TRBV30
CDR3nt: TGTGCCTGGAGCGTTGGTATGGACAGATTAAACTATGGCTACACCTTC
CDR3aa: CAWSVGMDRLNYGYTF

j_gene: TRBJ1-5
d_gene: TRBD1
abundance: -
v_gene: TRBV30
CDR3nt: TGTGCCTGGAGTACTCGGACAGGAGATCAGCCCCAGCATTTT
CDR3aa: CAWSTRTGDQPQHF

j_gene: TRBJ1-5
d_gene: TRBD1
abundance: once
v_gene: TRBV5-1
CDR3nt: TGCGCCAGCAGCCCCAAGAAGCGACAGGGGCCAGGCAATCAGCCCCAGCATTTT
CDR3aa: CASSPKKRQGPGNQPQHF

j_gene: TRBJ2-7
d_gene: TRBD1
abundance: -
v_gene: TRBV29-1
CDR3nt: TGCAGCGTGGGACAGGGGGCTTACGAGCAGTACTTC
CDR3aa: CSVGQGAYEQYF

j_gene: TRBJ2-1
d_gene: -
abundance: once
v_gene: TRBV12-3/TRBV12-4
CDR3nt: TGTGCCAGCAGTTTACGGTACGTTGAGCAGTTCTTC
CDR3aa: CASSLRYVEQFF